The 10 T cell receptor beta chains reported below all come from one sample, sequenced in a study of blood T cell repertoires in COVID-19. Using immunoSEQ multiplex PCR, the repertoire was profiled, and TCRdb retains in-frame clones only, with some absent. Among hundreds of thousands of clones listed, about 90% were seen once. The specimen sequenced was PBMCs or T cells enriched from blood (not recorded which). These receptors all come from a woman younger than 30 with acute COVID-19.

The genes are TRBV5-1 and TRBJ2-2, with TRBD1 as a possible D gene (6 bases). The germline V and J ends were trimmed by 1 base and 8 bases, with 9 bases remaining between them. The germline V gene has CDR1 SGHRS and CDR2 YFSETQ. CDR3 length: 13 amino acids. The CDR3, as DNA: TGCGCCAGCAGCTTGCCAGGGGTGGGGGAGCTGTTTTTT. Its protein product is CASSLPGVGELFF.

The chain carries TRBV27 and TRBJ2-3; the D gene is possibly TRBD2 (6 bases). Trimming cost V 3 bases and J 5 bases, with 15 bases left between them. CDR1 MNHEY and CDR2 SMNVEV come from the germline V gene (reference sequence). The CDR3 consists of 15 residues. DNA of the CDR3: TGTGCCAGCAGTTTTACCGGGAGCAGGCGAGATACGCAGTATTTT. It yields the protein CASSFTGSRRDTQYF.

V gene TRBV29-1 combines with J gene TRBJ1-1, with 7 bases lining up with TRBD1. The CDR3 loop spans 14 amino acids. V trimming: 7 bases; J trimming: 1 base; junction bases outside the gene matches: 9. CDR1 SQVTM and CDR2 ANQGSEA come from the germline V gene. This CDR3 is CSAFPGTENTEAFF. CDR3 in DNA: TGCAGCGCGTTTCCAGGGACAGAGAACACTGAAGCTTTCTTT. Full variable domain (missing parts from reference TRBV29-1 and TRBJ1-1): SAVISQKPSRDICQRGTSLTIQCQVDSQVTMMFWYRQQPGQSLTLIATANQGSEATYESGFVIDKFPISRPNLTFSTLTVSNMSPEDSSIYLCSAFPGTENTEAFFGQGTRLTVV.

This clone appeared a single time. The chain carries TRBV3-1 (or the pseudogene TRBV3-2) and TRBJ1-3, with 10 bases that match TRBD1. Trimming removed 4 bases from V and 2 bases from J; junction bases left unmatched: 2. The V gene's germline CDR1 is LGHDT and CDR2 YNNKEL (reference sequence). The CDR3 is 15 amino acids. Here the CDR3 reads CASSRQGATGNTIYF. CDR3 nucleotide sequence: TGTGCCAGCAGCCGACAGGGGGCCACTGGAAACACCATATATTTT.

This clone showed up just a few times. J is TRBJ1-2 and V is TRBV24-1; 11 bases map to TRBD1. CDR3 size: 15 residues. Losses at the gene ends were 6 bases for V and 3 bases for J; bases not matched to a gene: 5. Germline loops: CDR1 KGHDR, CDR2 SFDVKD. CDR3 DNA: TGTGCCACCAGTCCTAGGGGACAGGGGGACTATGGCTACACCTTC. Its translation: CATSPRGQGDYGYTF.

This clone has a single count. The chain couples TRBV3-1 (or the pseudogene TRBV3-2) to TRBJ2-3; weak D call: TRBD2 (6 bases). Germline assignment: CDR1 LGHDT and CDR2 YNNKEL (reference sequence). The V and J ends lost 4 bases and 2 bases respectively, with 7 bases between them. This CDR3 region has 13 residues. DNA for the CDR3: TGTGCCAGCAGCCGGACTAACACAGATACGCAGTATTTT. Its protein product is CASSRTNTDTQYF.

CDR3 bases: TGTGCCAGCAGTGAGAGACAGGGCCCTGGAAACACCATATATTTT. Translating gives CASSERQGPGNTIYF. This chain connects TRBV2 to TRBJ1-3, with 7 bases fitting TRBD1. The germline CDR1 and CDR2 sequences are SNHLY and FYNNEI. This CDR3 contains 15 residues. J gave up 2 bases and V 3 bases, and 4 bases lay outside the gene matches.

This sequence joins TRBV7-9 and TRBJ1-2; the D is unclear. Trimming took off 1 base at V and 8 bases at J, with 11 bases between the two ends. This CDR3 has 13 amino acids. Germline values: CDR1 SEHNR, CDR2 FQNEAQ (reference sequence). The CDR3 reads CASSLDGSRGYTF. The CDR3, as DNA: TGTGCCAGCAGCTTAGACGGGAGTCGAGGCTACACCTTC.

The chain's CDR3 is CASSYGGGMDYGYTF. The CDR3 DNA follows: TGTGCCAGCAGTTACGGGGGGGGAATGGACTATGGCTACACCTTC. The V call is TRBV28, the J call TRBJ1-2, with D perhaps TRBD1 (5 bases). The V end lost 4 bases, the J end lost 3 bases, and 15 bases lay between the germline ends. The CDR3 covers 15 residues. CDR1 and CDR2 from the germline V gene are MDHEN and SYDVKM.

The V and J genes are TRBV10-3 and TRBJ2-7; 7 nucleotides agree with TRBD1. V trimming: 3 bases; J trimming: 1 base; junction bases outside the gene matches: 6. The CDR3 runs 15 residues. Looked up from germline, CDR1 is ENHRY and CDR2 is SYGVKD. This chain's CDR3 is CAISDGQATSYEQYF. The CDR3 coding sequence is TGTGCCATCAGTGATGGACAGGCGACATCCTACGAGCAGTACTTC.